This TCR beta chain was captured in a study of human T cells and chemical hapten exposure. The germline V gene encodes CDR1 SGHTA and CDR2 FQGNSA. The germline V and J ends were trimmed by 3 bases and 5 bases, with 9 bases remaining between them. The CDR3 consists of 13 residues. Indicated time point: pre-sensitization, week 0. The treatment here: therapeutic diphenylcyclopropenone sensitization with weekly scalp DPC. Individual cDNA molecules had unique molecular identifiers attached to them by the library. In TCRdb, the RACE reads were re-called with MiXCR into one record per CDR3 protein. The sample carries about 42,000 distinct CDR3 sequences, around 12% recorded once.

The TCR comes from a woman under 40 with alopecia areata. Some clones in this sample may be carry-over from other donors' samples. Sequencing used whole blood, obtained in connection with sensitization to the hapten diphenylcyclopropenone (DPC). The V gene is TRBV7-2, the J gene TRBJ2-3; D is ambiguous. The CDR3 DNA reads as TGTGCCAGCAGCTTCACCACGGGAGATACGCAGTATTTT. This gives the protein CASSFTTGDTQYF.